A selection of T cell receptor beta chains follows, all from one sample in a study of cytomegalovirus exposure and HLA in healthy donors. Measured with immunoSEQ multiplex PCR; TCRdb has only the in-frame clones, and not every one. The sample includes 35,000 to 55,000 clones, roughly 60% seen only once; the top ten take 9.5% to 15%. Sequences were obtained from PBMCs. Every receptor here comes from a man aged 55 to 69 in good health and CMV-seropositive. Both conserved end residues are part of each CDR3. D genes are given only for firm matches. A clone size is listed for some rows: how often the clone was seen (once, few, many), or a class if it is expanded.

>.|TRBV27|once|TRBJ2-1
TGTGCCAGCAGTTCACTACTTGCTGAGCAGTTCTTC
CASSSLLAEQFF
>TRBD1|TRBV2|.|TRBJ2-4
TGTGCCAGCAGGGCCGACAGGGGGCTGATGAGTAACATTCAGTACTTC
CASRADRGLMSNIQYF
>.|TRBV28|.|TRBJ1-1
TGTGCCAGCAGTTTGCCGCGGGATGTTGAAGCTTTCTTT
CASSLPRDVEAFF
>.|TRBV5-6|.|TRBJ2-3
TGTGCCAGCAGCTTGGCGGGGGTGGGAGGCACAGATACGCAGTATTTT
CASSLAGVGGTDTQYF
>.|TRBV19|few|TRBJ2-1
TGTGCCAGTAGTATCGGACAGCAATACAATGAGCAGTTCTTC
CASSIGQQYNEQFF
>.|TRBV6-5|.|TRBJ2-1
.
CASSSSVNEQFF
>.|TRBV28|.|TRBJ1-2
TGTGCCAGCAGCGAAGGGGTTTATGGCTACACCTTC
CASSEGVYGYTF
>.|TRBV7-9|few|TRBJ2-7
TGTGCCAGCAGCCCTCGGATTCCTGGGAGCAACGAGCAGTACTTC
CASSPRIPGSNEQYF
>TRBD1|TRBV18|.|TRBJ1-2
TGTGCCAGCTCATCCGGGACAGAGAACTATGGCTACACCTTC
CASSSGTENYGYTF
>TRBD2|TRBV14|few|TRBJ2-1
TGTGCCAGCAGCCTCGCGGGGGGAATAGAGCAGTTCTTC
CASSLAGGIEQFF
>TRBD2|TRBV2|.|TRBJ2-5
TGTGCCAGCGGTCCGTCGAGCGGGAGTGTGGAGACCCAGTACTTC
CASGPSSGSVETQYF
>TRBD1|TRBV6-5|few|TRBJ1-1
TGTGCCAGCAGAGGACAGGGGGCGAGTGGCACTGAAGCTTTCTTT
CASRGQGASGTEAFF
>.|TRBV7-2|.|TRBJ2-1
TGTGCCAGCAGCTTCGGGACATCCTACAATGAGCAGTTCTTC
CASSFGTSYNEQFF
>.|TRBV6-1|few|TRBJ2-3
TGTGCCAGCAGTGAAGCATTGGTCGGAGATACGCAGTATTTT
CASSEALVGDTQYF
>.|TRBV5-1|.|TRBJ1-1
TGCGCCAGCAGCTTGGACAGGGCAGGCACTGAAGCTTTCTTT
CASSLDRAGTEAFF
>TRBD1|TRBV9|.|TRBJ1-1
TGTGCCAGCAGCGCCCACCGGGACAGGTTTCGTAAGGGTGAAGCTTTCTTT
CASSAHRDRFRKGEAFF
>.|TRBV4-1|.|TRBJ1-4
TGCGCCAGCAGCGCTCCCGGGAGAAATGAAAAACTGTTTTTT
CASSAPGRNEKLFF
>.|TRBV14|.|TRBJ2-3
TGTGCCAGCAGCCCTAACACAGATACGCAGTATTTT
CASSPNTDTQYF